This T cell receptor (beta chain) is drawn from a study of spatial heterogeneity in lung cancer. Overall study: Across tumor regions, counts of TCR transcripts showed a strong correlation with a T cell module score derived from matched bulk RNA-seq.

This clonotype was recorded at least ten times. What it recognizes is unknown. General observations from the study: The study found that expanded intratumoral alpha and beta TCR counts tracked tumor mutation counts.

Time point: sample taken at primary tumor resection. The cohort: around 77 early-stage, untreated non-small cell lung cancer patients. Extraction of whole RNA from tumor, nontumor lung or frozen PBMC preceded unsorted sequencing. Per the germline V gene, CDR1 is LGHDT and CDR2 is YNNKEL (reference sequence). The V end lost 4 bases, the J end lost 5 bases, and 15 bases lay between the germline ends. The CDR3 length is 15 residues. Unique molecular identifiers, one per molecule, were present on every TCR cDNA molecule. In TCRdb, the 5' RACE reads were re-called with MiXCR into one record per CDR3 protein. The repertoire includes about 100,000 distinct CDR3 sequences, approximately 4.7% of them detected once, and 20% to 25% sits in the top ten.

Sequenced material: lung tumor tissue, taken at surgery. The receptor was derived from a male donor with early-stage non-small cell lung cancer. The V call is TRBV3-1, the J call TRBJ1-5; D possibly corresponds to TRBD1 (6 bases). CDR3 residues: CASSRGSRGDQPQHF. The CDR3 DNA is TGTGCCAGCAGCCGAGGGTCGAGGGGGGATCAGCCCCAGCATTTT.